The 5 T cell receptor beta chains reported below all come from one sample, sequenced in a study of T cells in Graves' hyperthyroidism and ophthalmopathy. There were TCR beta CDR3 regions amplified from RNA transcripts. First-round RT-PCR of the TCR CDR3 relied on the HTBI primer set. MiXCR was run by TCRdb on the multiplex PCR reads, yielding one entry per CDR3 protein. The profile shows 620,000 or so distinct CDR3 sequences, 14% of them singletons. Sequencing used blood. These receptors came from a woman in her forties or fifties with Graves' ophthalmopathy.

This clonotype was detected only a few times. J is TRBJ2-1 and V is TRBV29-1, with 11 bases that match TRBD2. V dropped 4 bases and J dropped 8; count of bases not matched to a gene: 10. CDR1 SQVTM and CDR2 ANQGSEA come from the germline V gene. This CDR3 region has 15 residues. The CDR3 region is CSVVFGLAGIDEQFF. In nucleotides, the CDR3 is TGCAGCGTTGTCTTTGGACTAGCGGGTATCGATGAGCAGTTCTTC.

This clonotype was recorded a few times. V gene TRBV12-3 or TRBV12-4 combines with J gene TRBJ1-2; unclear D gene. Trimming pared 5 bases from V and 8 bases from J, leaving 12 bases between. The CDR3 contains 12 residues. The CDR3 sequence: CASSQNPRGYTF. The CDR3 bases are TGTGCCAGCAGTCAAAACCCACGGGGCTACACCTTC.

This clonotype showed up just a few times. Given a much more abundant clone one base away, this may be a read error. The chain joins TRBV7-9 to TRBJ2-1; weak D call: TRBD1 (6 bases). The V end was cut by 1 base, the J end by 12 bases, with 16 bases between. The CDR3 is 14 residues long. Germline CDR1 SEHNR, CDR2 FQNEAQ (reference sequence). CDR3 sequence reads: CASSLGIQGIRQFF. CDR3 DNA sequence: TGTGCCAGCAGCTTAGGAATACAGGGCATCAGGCAGTTCTTC. Looking up the rest from reference TRBV7-9 and TRBJ2-1 gives the full variable domain: DTGVSQNPRHKITKRGQNVTFRCDPISEHNRLYWYRQTLGQGPEFLTYFQNEAQLEKSRLLSDRFSAERPKGSFSTLEIQRTEQGDSAMYLCASSLGIQGIRQFFGPGTRLTVL.

The sample holds a few counts of this clonotype. J is TRBJ2-7 and V is TRBV27; a possible D gene is TRBD1 (5 bases). The ends were cut back, 1 base at V and 1 base at J, with 8 bases in the middle. This CDR3 has 14 residues. The V gene's germline CDR1 is MNHEY and CDR2 SMNVEV (reference sequence). CDR3 loop: CASSLWGGSYEQYF. The CDR3 DNA sequence: TGTGCCAGCAGTTTATGGGGCGGATCCTACGAGCAGTACTTC.

This clonotype appeared many times. The genes are TRBV12-3 or TRBV12-4 and TRBJ1-5; a possible D gene is TRBD1 (6 bases). The germline V and J ends were trimmed by 6 bases and 5 bases, with 11 bases remaining between them. The CDR3 runs to 13 residues. This CDR3 reads CASSLDSDQPQHF. The CDR3 coding sequence is TGTGCCAGCAGCCTGGACAGTGATCAGCCCCAGCATTTT.